This passage covers 16 T cell receptor beta chains from one sample sequenced in a study of T cell responses to AZD1222 COVID-19 vaccine. TCRdb keeps only in-frame clones here, not all; method: immunoSEQ multiplex PCR. This sample has under 150,000 clones, with almost 95% found just once. Sequenced material: peripheral blood, taken 28 days after the second AZD1222 dose. These receptor sequences come from an adult who received the AZD1222 COVID-19 vaccine.

This chain links TRBV4-1 with TRBJ1-4; D is perhaps TRBD1 (5 bases). The ends were cut back, 7 bases at V and 6 bases at J, with 15 bases in the middle. The CDR3 spans 14 residues. The germline CDR1 and CDR2 sequences are MGHRA and YSYEKL. CDR3 nucleotides: TGCGCCAGCACTCCGGGACCTAGGGATGAAAAACTGTTTTTT. It translates to CASTPGPRDEKLFF.

This clone was detected once. The chain is built from TRBV6-2 or TRBV6-3 and TRBJ1-1; no definite D call. The V end lost 0 bases, the J end lost 3 bases, and 11 bases lay between the germline ends. This CDR3 has 15 amino acids. The germline CDR1 and CDR2 sequences are MNHEY and SVGEGT. The CDR3 region has the DNA TGTGCCAGCAGTTACTCGAGGAGGGAGTACACTGAAGCTTTCTTT. As protein: CASSYSRREYTEAFF.

The chain recombines TRBV7-2 with TRBJ2-3; D might be TRBD1 (6 bases). Germline CDR1 and CDR2: SGHTA and FQGNSA. The germline V and J ends were trimmed by 4 bases and 1 base, with 12 bases remaining between them. CDR3 size: 15 residues. Here the CDR3 reads CASSSGDIRTDTQYF. The CDR3 DNA reads TGTGCCAGCAGCTCAGGGGACATCCGCACAGATACGCAGTATTTT.

V gene TRBV2 combines with J gene TRBJ1-1; D possibly corresponds to TRBD1 (5 bases). The CDR3 totals 11 residues. The V end was cut by 8 bases, the J end by 6 bases, with 10 bases between. Germline V gene data show CDR1 as SNHLY and CDR2 as FYNNEI. The CDR3 here is CASGGDAEAFF. CDR3 DNA sequence: TGTGCCAGCGGAGGGGACGCTGAAGCTTTCTTT.

This rearrangement joins TRBV7-8 to TRBJ1-1; D call uncertain. The CDR3 is 14 residues long. The V end lost 5 bases, the J end lost 4 bases, and 14 bases lay between the germline ends. The germline gives CDR1 SGHVS, CDR2 FQNEAQ. This CDR3 is CASSPRRSGTEAFF. For the CDR3, the DNA is TGTGCCAGCAGCCCTAGGAGGTCGGGCACTGAAGCTTTCTTT.

The chain is built from TRBV18 and TRBJ1-1; 7 bases align to TRBD1. Germline lookup yields CDR1 KGHSH and CDR2 LQKENI. Trimming removed 3 bases from V and 2 bases from J; junction bases left unmatched: 9. The CDR3 runs to 16 residues. CDR3 residues: CASSPTRGTANTEAFF. The CDR3 coding sequence is TGTGCCAGCTCACCTACGCGAGGGACAGCCAACACTGAAGCTTTCTTT.

The V call is TRBV5-1, the J call TRBJ2-1; TRBD1 matches 7 bases. The CDR3 length is 16 residues. Germline assignment: CDR1 SGHRS and CDR2 YFSETQ. V was clipped by 0 bases and J by 4 bases; unmatched bases: 7. The CDR3 loop is CASSLAGTESYNEQFF. CDR3 in DNA: TGCGCCAGCAGCTTGGCCGGGACAGAATCTTACAATGAGCAGTTCTTC.

V usage is TRBV5-1 and J usage is TRBJ1-2; 11 nucleotides line up with TRBD1. With V trimmed by 3 bases and J by 6 bases, 4 bases remained unmatched. The length of the CDR3 is 14 residues. The V gene's germline CDR1 is SGHRS and CDR2 YFSETQ. CDR3 in amino acids: CASSWTGGMDGYTF. The DNA of the CDR3 is TGCGCCAGCAGCTGGACAGGGGGCATGGATGGCTACACCTTC.

This CDR3 reads CASSVSGTSSYNEQFF. The CDR3 DNA reads TGTGCCAGCAGCGTGTCCGGGACCAGCTCCTACAATGAGCAGTTCTTC. The V and J genes are TRBV9 and TRBJ2-1, with D possibly called TRBD1 or TRBD2 (5 bases each). With 2 bases removed from V and 0 bases from J, the gap between germline ends came to 12 bases. Looked up from germline, CDR1 is SGDLS and CDR2 is YYNGEE. This CDR3 region has 16 residues.

This chain connects TRBV28 to TRBJ1-2, with D unresolved. Per the germline V gene, CDR1 is MDHEN and CDR2 is SYDVKM. This CDR3 is 13 amino acids long. V was trimmed by 3 bases and J by 2 bases, leaving 7 bases between them. The CDR3, as DNA: TGTGCCAGCAGTTTGGGCCCCAACTATGGCTACACCTTC. It is translated as CASSLGPNYGYTF.

The chain carries TRBV29-1 and TRBJ2-1; the match to TRBD2 covers 12 bases. Unmatched junction bases numbered 5, after V lost 1 base and J lost 7 bases. CDR3 length: 15 residues. Germline CDR1 SQVTM, CDR2 ANQGSEA. The CDR3 DNA sequence: TGCAGCGTTGAAGGACTAGCGGGAGTGGGGAATGAGCAGTTCTTC. This encodes CSVEGLAGVGNEQFF.

The V and J genes are TRBV15 and TRBJ1-4, with TRBD1 identical over 7 bases. CDR1 LNHNV and CDR2 YYDKDF come from the germline V gene (reference sequence). The CDR3 spans 15 residues. The J segment lost 1 base and the V segment lost 5 bases, leaving 4 bases of the junction unmatched. CDR3 residues: CATSPRQGTNEKLFF. The CDR3 region has the DNA TGTGCCACCAGCCCCCGACAGGGAACTAATGAAAAACTGTTTTTT. The full variable domain, its missing parts supplied by reference TRBV15 and TRBJ1-4, is DAMVIQNPRYQVTQFGKPVTLSCSQTLNHNVMYWYQQKSSQAPKLLFHYYDKDFNNEADTPDNFQSRRPNTSFCFLDIRSPGLGDTAMYLCATSPRQGTNEKLFFGSGTQLSVL.

J is TRBJ1-1 and V is TRBV27; 8 bases are shared with TRBD1. In germline, CDR1 is MNHEY, CDR2 SMNVEV (reference sequence). The CDR3 contains 16 residues. V shed 6 bases, J shed 6 bases, and the junction held 15 bases outside the gene matches. The DNA for the CDR3 is TGTGCCAGCAGACCTTGGGGGGAACAGGGGGTAGCTGAAGCTTTCTTT. It specifies CASRPWGEQGVAEAFF.

This chain links TRBV6-6 with TRBJ2-1, with D possibly TRBD2 on 6 matching bases. CDR3 size: 16 residues. From germline, CDR1 is MNHNY and CDR2 SVGAGI (reference sequence). The ends were cut back, 5 bases at V and 4 bases at J, with 18 bases in the middle. The CDR3 region has the DNA TGTGCCAGCAGTATCCTTCCCGGGAGTTTGTACAATGAGCAGTTCTTC. This codes for CASSILPGSLYNEQFF.

The V gene is TRBV10-2, the J gene TRBJ1-6; D call uncertain. CDR3 size: 15 residues. Between the trimmed V and J ends, which lost 10 bases and 4 bases, there was a span of 17 bases. Germline CDR1 and CDR2: WSHSY and SAAADI. The CDR3 bases are TGCGCCACACGGACGGACTCTCTTTATAATTCACCCCTCCACTTT. This encodes CATRTDSLYNSPLHF.

The CDR3: CATSRVLYQPQHF. CDR3 sequence (DNA): TGTGCCACCAGCAGAGTGTTATATCAGCCCCAGCATTTT. The chain employs TRBV15 and TRBJ1-5; D gene ambiguous. The CDR3 loop spans 13 amino acids. V shed 1 base and J shed 5 bases, with 6 bases lying between them. Germline-derived CDR1 and CDR2 are LNHNV and YYDKDF (reference sequence).